The clone carrying this T cell receptor (beta chain) showed up many times. The antigen remains undetermined. TCRdb independently ran MiXCR on the reads; one entry per CDR3 protein. The repertoire includes roughly 120,000 distinct CDR3 sequences, 25% to 35% of them detected once, and roughly three fifths sits in the top ten. The data derive from a study of T cell repertoires in cytomegalovirus infection. The CDR3 sequence is 15 residues long. V shed 5 bases, J shed 4 bases, and the junction held 8 bases outside the gene matches. The germline gives CDR1 SGHVS, CDR2 FNYEAQ. Sequences were derived from CD8+ T cells from cultured PBMCs, sampled from culture after CMV antigen stimulation. The rearrangement links TRBV7-6 to TRBJ2-1, with 7 positions matching TRBD2. This sequence was found in a human donor in good health (CMV status not recorded). Some clones in this sample may be carry-over from other donors' samples. In DNA form, the CDR3 reads TGTGCCAGCAGCCCCCCTGCTAGCGGTTACAATGAGCAGTTCTTC. Protein: CASSPPASGYNEQFF. The whole variable domain, filled in from reference TRBV7-6 and TRBJ2-1, reads GAGVSQSPRYKVTKRGQDVALRCDPISGHVSLYWYRQALGQGPEFLTYFNYEAQQDKSGLPNDRFSAERPEGSISTLTIQRTEQRDSAMYRCASSPPASGYNEQFFGPGTRLTVL.